Reported below is one TCR beta chain. These data originate in a study of blood T cell repertoires in COVID-19. In the study overall: T cells, B-cell-depleted T cells, or PBMCs supplied cDNA or gDNA.

Per the study methods: How many nucleated cells were present was estimated from reference gene primer amplification. Only in-frame clones appear in the TCRdb table, and some are missing; sequencing was by immunoSEQ multiplex PCR. V, J and clone size derive from that table, while D and trimming were established from the DNA sequence. Here the sample spans more than 50,000 clones, about nine tenths being singletons. The germline V gene encodes CDR1 SGHDT and CDR2 YYEEEE. This CDR3 is built from 16 residues. J gave up 1 base and V 0 bases, and 2 bases lay outside the gene matches. The chain is built from TRBV5-6 and TRBJ2-3; 10 nucleotides match TRBD2. The clonotype originates from an older man with acute or convalescent COVID-19. The material sequenced was peripheral blood. The CDR3 DNA reads as TGTGCCAGCAGCTTGGTCCTAGCGGGGGGCACAGATACGCAGTATTTT. It translates to CASSLVLAGGTDTQYF.